Below are 5 T cell receptor beta chains sequenced from a single sample in a study of CD8+CD57+ T cells in acquired aplastic anemia. The TCR beta profiling, which covered VDJ combination and CDR3 sequence, was carried out using genomic DNA as the template. Via MiXCR, TCRdb re-called the reads, giving one row per CDR3 protein. The sample contains 150,000 or so distinct CDR3 sequences, approximately 52% of which appear only once. Whoever was chosen for sequencing had shown CD8+CD57+ cell expansion by flow cytometry. The specimen was sorted CD4+, CD8+, or CD8+CD57+ T cells (not recorded which) from PBMCs. The receptor source for this set is a human donor with aplastic anemia.

The V gene is TRBV9, the J gene TRBJ2-3; 10 bases agree with TRBD1. J lost 2 bases, V lost 2 bases, and 5 bases had no gene match. This CDR3 contains 16 residues. Looked up from germline, CDR1 is SGDLS and CDR2 is YYNGEE. CDR3 nucleotide sequence: TGTGCCAGCAGCGTGGGGGACAGGGGTGACACAGATACGCAGTATTTT. As protein: CASSVGDRGDTDTQYF.

This clonotype was counted ten times or more. The chain employs TRBV19 and TRBJ1-2, with D possibly being TRBD1 (5 bases). Per germline, CDR1 LNHDA and CDR2 SQIVND (reference sequence). The CDR3 consists of 17 residues. Trimming left V 6 bases short and J 0 bases short, with 20 bases between. CDR3 nucleotides: TGTGCCAGTAGGGATAGTTCTGGAAGGGGTCCTAACTATGGCTACACCTTC. Encoded protein: CASRDSSGRGPNYGYTF.

As regards this clonotype: This could be a read error, since a much larger clone is one nucleotide away. This chain uses TRBV10-3 with TRBJ1-1, with D unclear. Between the trimmed V and J ends, which lost 3 bases and 0 bases, there was a span of 14 bases. The CDR3 covers 16 residues. Germline V gene sequence: CDR1 ENHRY, CDR2 SYGVKD. The CDR3 DNA is TGTGCCATCAGTGAACTTTTAGGGCAGATGAACACTGAAGCTTTCTTT. Its translation: CAISELLGQMNTEAFF.

The chain links TRBV19 to TRBJ2-5; a weak D match, TRBD2 (6 bases). The CDR3 extends over 14 amino acids. Trimming stripped 5 bases from V and 2 bases from J, with 12 bases between. Germline V lookup: CDR1 LNHDA, CDR2 SQIVND (reference sequence). CDR3 sequence (DNA): TGTGCCAGTAGTTCGGGGGTCGTTCAAGAGACCCAGTACTTC. It encodes CASSSGVVQETQYF.

The genes are TRBV10-3 and TRBJ1-6; TRBD1 aligns across 11 bases. After removal of 7 bases from V and 6 bases from J, the junction contained 5 bases not matched to a gene. The germline V gene has CDR1 ENHRY and CDR2 SYGVKD. This CDR3 has 15 amino acids. CDR3 in amino acids: CAINRDRGINSPLHF. The CDR3 nucleotides are TGTGCCATCAATAGGGACAGGGGGATTAATTCACCCCTCCACTTT.